The 2 T cell receptor beta chains below all came from one sample that was sequenced in a study of cytomegalovirus exposure and HLA in healthy donors. Amplification used 60 Vbeta primers and 13 Jbeta primers. Clones were read by immunoSEQ multiplex PCR, and TCRdb kept only the in-frame ones, dropping some. Of 80,000 to 100,000 clones in the sample, over 75% were seen once. What was sequenced was PBMCs. The receptor source for this set is a man in his forties in good health and CMV-seropositive.

CDR3 sequence: CASSPTSGSYEQYF. As DNA, the CDR3 is TGTGCCAGCAGCCCGACTAGCGGCTCCTACGAGCAGTACTTC. The chain uses TRBV11-3 and TRBJ2-7, with TRBD2 matching over 9 bases. Looked up from germline, CDR1 is SGHNT and CDR2 is YENEEA. The CDR3 sequence is 14 residues long. The ends lost 5 bases at V and 0 bases at J; junction bases unmatched: 2.

V usage is TRBV29-1 and J usage is TRBJ2-3; TRBD2 agrees at 14 bases. The ends lost 3 bases at V and 0 bases at J; junction bases unmatched: 8. This CDR3 is built from 18 residues. Germline V gene lookup returns CDR1 SQVTM and CDR2 ANQGSEA. The CDR3 region has the DNA TGCAGCGTTGAGGACGGACTAGCGGGAGGCATAAGCACAGATACGCAGTATTTT. The encoded protein is CSVEDGLAGGISTDTQYF.